This T cell receptor beta chain was recorded in a study of T cells in tuberculosis. Sorting used thawed, overnight-rested PBMC stained with anti-CD3, a viability dye and GMM-loaded CD1B tetramer. CD1B tetramers were loaded with Rhodococcus equi-derived C32 glucose monomycolate. The CDR3 is 14 residues long. Germline V CDR1 and CDR2: KGHSH, LQKENI. Between the trimmed V and J ends, which lost 3 bases and 0 bases, there was a span of 7 bases. The method was immunoSEQ multiplex PCR; TCRdb's version includes in-frame clones alone and lacks a portion of them. The sample contains about 58,000 clones, 70% to 90% of which appear only once.

The rearrangement uses TRBV18 and TRBJ2-3; D possibly corresponds to TRBD2 (6 bases). Sample: CD1b-GMM tetramer-negative cells sorted from PBMCs. The receptor was derived from an adult woman with latent tuberculosis. CDR3 loop: CASSPGTSTDTQYF. In nucleotides, the CDR3 is TGTGCCAGCTCACCCGGGACTAGCACAGATACGCAGTATTTT.